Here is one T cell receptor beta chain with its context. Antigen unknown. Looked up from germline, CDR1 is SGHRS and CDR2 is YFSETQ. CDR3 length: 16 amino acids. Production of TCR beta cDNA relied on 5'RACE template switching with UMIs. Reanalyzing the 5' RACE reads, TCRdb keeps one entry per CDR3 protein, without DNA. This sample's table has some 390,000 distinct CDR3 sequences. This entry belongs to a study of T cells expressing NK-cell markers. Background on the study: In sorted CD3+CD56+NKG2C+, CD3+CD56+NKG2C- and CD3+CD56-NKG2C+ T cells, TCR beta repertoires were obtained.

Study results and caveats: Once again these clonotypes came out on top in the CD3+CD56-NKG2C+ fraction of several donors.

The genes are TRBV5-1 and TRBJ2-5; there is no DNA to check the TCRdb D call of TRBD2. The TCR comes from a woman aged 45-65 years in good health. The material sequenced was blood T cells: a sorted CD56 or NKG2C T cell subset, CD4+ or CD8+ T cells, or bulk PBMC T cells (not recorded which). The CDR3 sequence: CASSSDPSGSGETQYF.